Each of the 16 T cell receptor beta chains below was sequenced from the same sample in a study of T cells after yellow fever vaccination. TCRdb used MiXCR to reprocess the 5' RACE reads, holding one entry per CDR3 protein. The data contain under 600,000 distinct CDR3 sequences, roughly 14% of them seen just once; the ten biggest clones take up more than 13%. The sequencing used PBMCs, collected on the day of the yellow fever booster vaccination. The receptors derive from a man younger than 45 who received the YFV17D yellow fever vaccine.

This clonotype was counted only a few times. The chain couples TRBV18 to TRBJ2-5; D unclear. The V gene lost 3 bases and the J gene lost 4 bases, with 12 bases spanning the gap. The CDR3 covers 14 residues. CDR1 and CDR2 from the germline V gene are KGHSH and LQKENI. The CDR3: CASSPPQAPETQYF. The CDR3 DNA reads TGTGCCAGCTCACCTCCCCAGGCCCCAGAGACCCAGTACTTC.

The chain uses TRBV4-2 and TRBJ2-5, with 8 bases aligning to TRBD2. Germline V lookup: CDR1 LGHNA, CDR2 YNFKEQ. Trimming cost V 4 bases and J 2 bases; bases outside gene matches: 6. This CDR3 has 15 amino acids. CDR3 residues: CASSRKIAGQETQYF. The CDR3 region has the DNA TGTGCCAGCAGCCGAAAAATAGCGGGGCAAGAGACCCAGTACTTC.

This clonotype was counted between two and nine times. V is TRBV12-3 or TRBV12-4 and J is TRBJ2-7, with 7 bases that match TRBD2. The CDR3 totals 14 residues. The V gene end was trimmed by 3 bases and the J gene end by 2 bases; junction bases not matched to a gene: 4. The CDR3 nucleotides read TGTGCCAGCAGTTTTGGGACTATCACCTACGAGCAGTACTTC. This gives the protein CASSFGTITYEQYF.

This clonotype was recorded a few times. This chain uses TRBV27 with TRBJ2-2; a weak D match, TRBD1 (5 bases). Germline CDR1 is MNHEY and CDR2 is SMNVEV (reference sequence). This CDR3 comprises 14 residues. V gave up 3 bases and J gave up 3 bases, with 8 bases separating them. CDR3 protein: CASSFQGDTGELFF. The CDR3 DNA follows: TGTGCCAGCAGTTTTCAGGGCGACACCGGGGAGCTGTTTTTT.

This clonotype has a handful of counts. The rearrangement joins TRBV5-1 to TRBJ2-2, with D possibly being TRBD1 (5 bases). The CDR3 has 13 amino acids. Per the germline V gene, CDR1 is SGHRS and CDR2 is YFSETQ. Trimming shortened V by 4 bases and J by 6 bases, and 10 bases separated the two germline ends. The CDR3 spells CASSIRTPGELFF. The CDR3 coding sequence is TGCGCCAGCAGCATACGGACACCCGGGGAGCTGTTTTTT.

In its sample, this clonotype was seen a few times. The chain is built from TRBV29-1 and TRBJ1-1; TRBD1 matches 9 bases. Germline V gene data show CDR1 as SQVTM and CDR2 as ANQGSEA. This CDR3 is built from 13 residues. After removal of 6 bases from V and 1 base from J, the junction contained 3 bases not matched to a gene. CDR3 coding DNA: TGCAGCGTAAGGACAGGGGCGAACACTGAAGCTTTCTTT. It encodes CSVRTGANTEAFF.

This clonotype has a handful of counts. The rearrangement links TRBV15 to TRBJ2-5; 8 bases agree with TRBD1. The CDR3 is 14 residues long. V gave up 4 bases and J gave up 1 base; unmatched junction bases: 2. Germline CDR1 and CDR2: LNHNV and YYDKDF (reference sequence). The CDR3 nucleotides are TGTGCCACCAGCACCGACAGGGGCCAAGAGACCCAGTACTTC. The encoded protein is CATSTDRGQETQYF. Looking up the rest from reference TRBV15 and TRBJ2-5 gives the full variable domain: DAMVIQNPRYQVTQFGKPVTLSCSQTLNHNVMYWYQQKSSQAPKLLFHYYDKDFNNEADTPDNFQSRRPNTSFCFLDIRSPGLGDTAMYLCATSTDRGQETQYFGPGTRLLVL.

The chain employs TRBV6-2 or TRBV6-3 and TRBJ2-2; 7 bases are shared with TRBD2. Trimming took 0 bases from V and 1 from J; bases not matched to a gene: 20. CDR1 MNHEY and CDR2 SVGEGT come from the germline V gene. The CDR3 totals 22 residues. The CDR3 loop is CASSYSRPLGSASGGNTGELFF. As DNA, the CDR3 is TGTGCCAGCAGTTACTCGAGACCTCTAGGCTCAGCTAGCGGAGGGAACACCGGGGAGCTGTTTTTT.

This clonotype was counted ten times or more. The chain recombines TRBV15 with TRBJ1-1; tentative D call: TRBD1 (5 bases). Trimming removed 0 bases from V and 4 bases from J, with 12 bases in between. CDR3 length equals 15 residues. Germline assignment: CDR1 LNHNV and CDR2 YYDKDF (reference sequence). The CDR3: CATSREYSGPTEAFF. DNA of the CDR3: TGTGCCACCAGCAGAGAGTACTCGGGGCCCACTGAAGCTTTCTTT.

This clonotype was observed a handful of times. This sequence joins TRBV9 and TRBJ2-1; D not resolved. CDR3 length: 14 residues. V was pared by 2 bases and J by 6 bases, with 12 bases between. CDR1 is SGDLS and CDR2 is YYNGEE in the germline V gene. The CDR3 DNA reads TGTGCCAGCAGCGTCGACCCTCATACCAATGAGCAGTTCTTC. As protein: CASSVDPHTNEQFF.

There are a few counts of this clonotype. The chain links TRBV18 to TRBJ2-1, with D hard to call. The V and J ends lost 2 bases and 7 bases respectively, with 9 bases between them. Germline V CDR1 and CDR2: KGHSH, LQKENI. The CDR3 covers 13 residues. The CDR3 DNA reads TGTGCCAGCTCACCAGGCCTGATAAATGAGCAGTTCTTC. Translated, it gives CASSPGLINEQFF.

This sequence joins TRBV18 and TRBJ1-4; D ambiguous. CDR1 is KGHSH, CDR2 LQKENI, per germline. V lost 3 bases to trimming and J lost 4 bases, with 18 bases between them. The CDR3 contains 17 residues. The DNA for the CDR3 is TGTGCCAGCTCACCTCAGGCCCCCCGGACGGTTAATGAAAAACTGTTTTTT. Protein product: CASSPQAPRTVNEKLFF.

This clonotype was counted a few times. V and J are TRBV5-4 and TRBJ2-3, with a tentative D call TRBD2 (6 bases). Trimming cost V 0 bases and J 2 bases, with 10 bases left between them. Germline V lookup: CDR1 SGHNT, CDR2 YYREEE (reference sequence). The length of the CDR3 is 15 residues. CDR3 coding DNA: TGTGCCAGCAGCTTGGCGGCGGGATACACAGATACGCAGTATTTT. This codes for CASSLAAGYTDTQYF. Drawing the rest from reference TRBV5-4 and TRBJ2-3, the complete variable domain is ETGVTQSPTHLIKTRGQQVTLRCSSQSGHNTVSWYQQALGQGPQFIFQYYREEENGRGNFPPRFSGLQFPNYSSELNVNALELDDSALYLCASSLAAGYTDTQYFGPGTRLTVL.

This clonotype was observed a few times. The CDR3 nucleotides read TGTGCCAGCAGCCAAGGAGCTATGGGCACAGATACGCAGTATTTT. Encoded protein: CASSQGAMGTDTQYF. This chain uses TRBV4-2 with TRBJ2-3; D uncertain. The germline V gene has CDR1 LGHNA and CDR2 YNFKEQ. The CDR3 has 15 residues. The germline V and J ends were trimmed by 1 base and 1 base, with 9 bases remaining between them.

The rearrangement joins TRBV29-1 to TRBJ2-6; 11 nucleotides line up with TRBD2. CDR1 and CDR2 (germline): SQVTM, ANQGSEA. The CDR3 extends over 16 amino acids. J lost 2 bases, V lost 3 bases, and 3 bases had no gene match. CDR3 in amino acids: CSVDLAGGPGANVLTF. CDR3 sequence (DNA): TGCAGCGTTGACTTAGCGGGAGGGCCTGGGGCCAACGTCCTGACTTTC.

The CDR3 region has the DNA TGCAGCGTTGGTAAGCTAGCGGGTGACGAGCAGTACTTC. This gives the protein CSVGKLAGDEQYF. The rearrangement uses TRBV29-1 and TRBJ2-7; 8 bases are shared with TRBD2. V dropped 4 bases and J dropped 5; count of bases not matched to a gene: 7. The CDR3 length is 13 residues. Germline V lookup: CDR1 SQVTM, CDR2 ANQGSEA.